This T cell receptor beta chain was found in a study of beta chain features in type 1 diabetes. The wider study: No age, gender or cell yield differences were seen between patients and healthy donors. Sorted cells numbering some 110 million were examined across all samples. Whole-study findings and limits: All four CD4+ subsets of Type 1 diabetes patients contained TCRB CDR3s that were moderately but significantly shorter.

From germline, CDR1 is SQVTM and CDR2 ANQGSEA. V was shortened by 5 bases and J by 0 bases, with 8 bases between the two germline ends. This CDR3 comprises 13 residues. Donors underwent one heparinised blood draw, 90 to 150 mL on average. Via the markers CD45RO/CCR7/CD25/CD127/CD95/CD27, stem cell-like memory, regulatory, central memory and naive CD4+ cells were sorted. Expressed TCRB transcripts were sequenced after all isolated RNA was converted to cDNA. Here immunoSEQ multiplex PCR was the method, and the copy in TCRdb shows in-frame clones only, minus some. The data hold about 340,000 clones, with about a tenth observed a single time. This clone appeared a few times. Its antigen is as yet unknown.

This chain uses TRBV29-1 with TRBJ1-3, with no clear D. The receptor's source is a man under 40 with type 1 diabetes. Input material: central memory CD4+ T cells from blood. The CDR3 DNA is TGCAGCGTTTACATGAGCTCTGGAAACACCATATATTTT. This sequence encodes CSVYMSSGNTIYF.